These 7 T cell receptor beta chains share one sample of origin, sequenced in a study of OX40 agonist ivuxolimab in advanced cancers. Preparation of the library involved the immunoSEQ multiplex PCR assay. TCRdb's version of the immuneACCESS table is confined to in-frame rearrangements and falls short of the full clone set. An unresolved V gene accounts for under half of the shortfall where checked; the remainder is of unknown origin. Counted in this sample were some 70,000 clones; roughly 89% of them appeared once. The top ten clonotypes cover about 8.2% of the sample. The sample was CD4+ or CD8+ T cells sorted from blood, taken in a trial of the OX40 agonist ivuxolimab. These receptors were collected from an adult with an advanced solid tumor such as melanoma, head and neck, liver or kidney cancer.

This chain connects TRBV11-2 to TRBJ2-1; the D gene is possibly TRBD2 (5 bases). The CDR3 consists of 16 residues. Germline values: CDR1 SGHAT, CDR2 FQNNGV. The germline V and J ends were trimmed by 5 bases and 0 bases, with 14 bases remaining between them. The CDR3 DNA reads as TGTGCCAGCAGCATACTAGGGATTAGCTCCTACAATGAGCAGTTCTTC. Translation gives CASSILGISSYNEQFF. Looking up the rest from reference TRBV11-2 and TRBJ2-1 gives the full variable domain: EAGVAQSPRYKIIEKRQSVAFWCNPISGHATLYWYQQILGQGPKLLIQFQNNGVVDDSQLPKDRFSAERLKGVDSTLKIQPAKLEDSAVYLCASSILGISSYNEQFFGPGTRLTVL.

This chain connects TRBV6-1 to TRBJ2-2; 7 positions match TRBD1. Germline CDR1 reads MNHNS; CDR2 reads SASEGT. CDR3 length: 14 residues. With V trimmed by 3 bases and J by 4 bases, 2 bases remained unmatched. This chain's CDR3 is CASSDGTATGELFF. Written as DNA, the CDR3 is TGTGCCAGCAGTGACGGGACAGCCACCGGGGAGCTGTTTTTT.

The V and J genes are TRBV11-3 and TRBJ2-3, with a weak D call TRBD2 (6 bases). Per the germline V gene, CDR1 is SGHNT and CDR2 is YENEEA. V was trimmed by 0 bases and J by 4 bases, leaving 11 bases between them. The CDR3 covers 15 residues. CDR3 residues: CASSLEGRRPDTQYF. DNA for the CDR3: TGTGCCAGCAGCTTAGAAGGGAGGCGACCAGATACGCAGTATTTT. The full variable domain, rest sourced from reference TRBV11-3 and TRBJ2-3, is EAGVVQSPRYKIIEKKQPVAFWCNPISGHNTLYWYLQNLGQGPELLIRYENEEAVDDSQLPKDRFSAERLKGVDSTLKIQPAELGDSAVYLCASSLEGRRPDTQYFGPGTRLTVL.

The rearrangement uses TRBV12-5 and TRBJ1-1; D ambiguous. Germline V gives CDR1 LGHNT, CDR2 FRNRAP. CDR3 size: 14 residues. V lost 1 base and J lost 5, with 11 bases in between. As DNA, the CDR3 is TGTGCTAGTGGTTTGGGATGGGCAGAGACTGAAGCTTTCTTT. Translating gives CASGLGWAETEAFF.

The CDR3 region is CASSVGGGGGSSAFF. CDR3 sequence (DNA): TGTGCCAGCAGCGTAGGAGGGGGAGGAGGGAGTTCGGCTTTCTTT. The chain employs TRBV9 and TRBJ1-1; D possibly corresponds to TRBD1 (6 bases). The CDR3 is made up of 15 amino acids. CDR1 is SGDLS and CDR2 is YYNGEE in the germline V gene. Trimming cost V 0 bases and J 11 bases, with 20 bases left between them.

The chain combines TRBV5-4 with TRBJ2-1; D is ambiguous. Between the trimmed V and J ends, which lost 0 bases and 6 bases, there was a span of 7 bases. Per the germline V gene, CDR1 is SGHNT and CDR2 is YYREEE (reference sequence). The CDR3 runs to 13 residues. CDR3 DNA sequence: TGTGCCAGCAGCTTGGTTTCGGGCAATGAGCAGTTCTTC. Residues: CASSLVSGNEQFF.

This sequence joins TRBV27 and TRBJ1-1, with a weak D call TRBD1 (5 bases). V lost 6 bases and J 3 bases, leaving 17 bases between the germline ends. CDR3 length: 15 residues. Germline V gene lookup returns CDR1 MNHEY and CDR2 SMNVEV (reference sequence). CDR3 sequence reads: CASRLASGSDTEAFF. CDR3 bases: TGTGCCAGCAGACTAGCTTCAGGGTCGGACACTGAAGCTTTCTTT.